This entry lists 28 T cell receptor beta chains sequenced from one sample in a study of T-cell reconstitution after alpha-beta-depleted transplantation in children (dated by TCRdb to about 2016). In the paper's terms, the treatment or condition label means: allogeneic hematopoietic cell transplantation with graft depleted of TCRalphabeta T cells and CD19 B cells. The library came from PCR. Sequencer: Illumina HiSeq 2500. Molecular barcoding was employed in the preparation of TCR libraries, with unique molecular identifiers being used to normalize TCRbeta repertoire quantification. TCRdb reran the public reads through fastp at Q25 and MiXCR, keeping productive beta chains. Each CDR3 protein gets just one entry, which takes the most common genes and DNA from the rows behind it. Here the sample has about 190,000 distinct CDR3 sequences; around 10% occur a single time. The ten largest clones take up approximately 13% of the sample.

The sample consisted of PBMCs, taken before TCRalphabeta/CD19-depleted stem cell transplant. The receptors originated from a boy between 2 and 10 years old with acute myeloid leukemia, due to receive a stem cell transplant.

At least ten counts were recorded for this clonotype. The chain has TRBV6-5 and TRBJ1-5, with TRBD1 matching 9 bases. CDR1 MNHEY and CDR2 SVGAGI come from the germline V gene. The CDR3 is 17 residues long. V was pared by 0 bases and J by 3 bases, with 6 bases of the junction left unmatched. This CDR3 reads CASSYSGQGRPNQPQHF. The CDR3 DNA follows: TGTGCCAGCAGTTACTCGGGACAGGGTAGACCCAATCAGCCCCAGCATTTT.

This clonotype was counted many times. The V and J genes are TRBV4-2 and TRBJ2-3; the match to TRBD2 covers 11 bases. The CDR3 sequence is 16 residues long. With V trimmed by 6 bases and J by 2 bases, 7 bases remained unmatched. Per the germline V gene, CDR1 is LGHNA and CDR2 is YNFKEQ. The CDR3 DNA reads as TGTGCCAGCAGTCGCTCTAGCGGGGGGACCACAGATACGCAGTATTTT. It translates to CASSRSSGGTTDTQYF.

This clonotype has a count of ten or more. V and J are TRBV20-1 and TRBJ1-1; 10 bases align to TRBD1. CDR3 length equals 14 residues. Looked up from germline, CDR1 is DFQATT and CDR2 is SNEGSKA (reference sequence). V shed 3 bases, J shed 2 bases, and the junction held 3 bases outside the gene matches. The CDR3 sequence is CSASRTGGNTEAFF. DNA of the CDR3: TGCAGTGCTAGCCGGACAGGGGGAAACACTGAAGCTTTCTTT.

This clonotype was found many times. The V gene is TRBV15, the J gene TRBJ2-1, with 9 bases that match TRBD1. Germline assignment: CDR1 LNHNV and CDR2 YYDKDF (reference sequence). The length of the CDR3 is 16 residues. Losses at the gene ends were 0 bases for V and 8 bases for J; bases not matched to a gene: 8. The CDR3 reads CATSRDGRDRDDEQFF. CDR3 nucleotides: TGTGCCACCAGCAGAGACGGTCGGGACAGGGACGATGAGCAGTTCTTC.

This clonotype has a count of ten or more. The chain employs TRBV20-1 and TRBJ2-1; 13 bases align to TRBD2. Germline values: CDR1 DFQATT, CDR2 SNEGSKA (reference sequence). The CDR3 has 18 residues. The V segment lost 0 bases and the J segment 7 bases; nucleotides outside the gene matches: 12. Here the CDR3 reads CSARDLFGLAGAGNEQFF. CDR3 DNA sequence: TGCAGTGCTAGAGATTTATTTGGACTAGCGGGGGCTGGGAATGAGCAGTTCTTC.

At least ten counts were recorded for this clonotype. This rearrangement joins TRBV6-5 to TRBJ2-1; 10 bases line up with TRBD2. This CDR3 contains 16 residues. Per the germline V gene, CDR1 is MNHEY and CDR2 is SVGAGI. Trimming removed 0 bases from V and 9 bases from J; junction bases left unmatched: 8. CDR3 DNA: TGTGCCAGCAGTTACTCAGGGCTAGCGGGAGTTACTGAGCAGTTCTTC. It codes for CASSYSGLAGVTEQFF.

This clonotype showed up many times. The rearrangement uses TRBV21-1 and TRBJ2-7; the table's D gene call, TRBD1, was not cross checked with the DNA. TRBV21-1 is described as a pseudogene. The CDR3 totals 14 residues. CDR3 nucleotides: TGTGCCAGCAGCGTATTCGGGGGAACCTACGAGCAGTACTTC. Protein: CASSVFGGTYEQYF.

Ten or more counts support this clonotype. The chain uses TRBV29-1 and TRBJ1-4; TRBD1 matches 7 bases. Germline V gives CDR1 SQVTM, CDR2 ANQGSEA. V lost 5 bases, J lost 8 bases, and 8 bases stayed unmatched. This CDR3 spans 13 amino acids. For the CDR3, the DNA is TGCAGCGTTCAGACAGGGTTGGACGAAAAACTGTTTTTT. Protein sequence: CSVQTGLDEKLFF. Full variable domain (outside the CDR3, taken from reference TRBV29-1 and TRBJ1-4): SAVISQKPSRDICQRGTSLTIQCQVDSQVTMMFWYRQQPGQSLTLIATANQGSEATYESGFVIDKFPISRPNLTFSTLTVSNMSPEDSSIYLCSVQTGLDEKLFFGSGTQLSVL.

This clonotype was detected ten times or more. The chain is built from TRBV3-1 and TRBJ1-5; D is ambiguous. Trimming took off 8 bases at V and 9 bases at J, with 14 bases between the two ends. CDR1 LGHDT and CDR2 YNNKEL come from the germline V gene (reference sequence). The CDR3 totals 12 residues. Written as DNA, the CDR3 is TGTGCCAGCGGAGCTCCCGGGTCGCCCCAGCATTTT. Translating it yields CASGAPGSPQHF.

Worth noting for this clonotype: A much larger clone sits a single nucleotide away, making a read error possible. The chain combines TRBV7-9 with TRBJ2-3; D is uncertain. This CDR3 comprises 15 residues. From germline, CDR1 is SEHNR and CDR2 FQNEAQ (reference sequence). In DNA, the CDR3 is TGTGCCAGCAGCTTGAGAGAACTAAACACAGATACGCAGTCTTTT. Its protein is CASSLRELNTDTQSF.

This clonotype was detected many times. The chain joins TRBV20-1 to TRBJ1-5; no reliable D call. CDR3 length equals 16 residues. Looked up from germline, CDR1 is DFQATT and CDR2 is SNEGSKA (reference sequence). V was clipped by 0 bases and J by 0 bases, with 12 bases between them. This CDR3 reads CSARDRSGSSNQPQHF. In nucleotides, the CDR3 is TGCAGTGCTAGAGATCGATCCGGGAGTAGCAATCAGCCCCAGCATTTT.

This clonotype was observed at least ten times. The J gene is TRBJ1-2, the V gene TRBV27; a possible D gene is TRBD1 (5 bases). Germline CDR1 and CDR2: MNHEY and SMNVEV (reference sequence). This CDR3 has 13 residues. Trimming took 5 bases from V and 4 from J, leaving 11 bases between them. The CDR3 sequence: CASSTQVGYGYTF. In nucleotides, the CDR3 is TGTGCCAGCAGTACACAGGTGGGCTATGGCTACACCTTC.

This clonotype was seen repeatedly, ten times or more. The CDR3 region is CASSLYDRPLSYNEQFF. The CDR3 nucleotides read TGTGCCAGCAGCCTCTATGACAGGCCACTCTCCTACAATGAGCAGTTCTTC. The chain combines TRBV4-2 with TRBJ2-1; D perhaps matches TRBD1 (6 bases). In germline, CDR1 is LGHNA, CDR2 YNFKEQ. The V end lost 4 bases, the J end lost 0 bases, and 16 bases lay between the germline ends. This CDR3 is 17 amino acids long.

A word on this clonotype: At one end the junction does not follow the germline gene, possibly because of a read error. This chain connects TRBV7-3 to TRBJ2-2; D might be TRBD1 (5 bases). The length of the CDR3 is 13 residues. Germline CDR1 is SGHTA and CDR2 is FQGTGA. The CDR3 loop is CATSAQRTGELFF. CDR3 bases: TGTGCCACCAGCGCGCAGAGGACAGGGGAGCTGTTTTTT.

In this sample, this clonotype turned up many times. This rearrangement joins TRBV5-1 to TRBJ2-2, with 14 positions matching TRBD2. The germline gives CDR1 SGHRS, CDR2 YFSETQ. V gave up 4 bases and J gave up 4 bases; unmatched junction bases: 12. The CDR3 spans 19 residues. CDR3 sequence (DNA): TGCGCCAGCAGCCCCTATATGGGACTAGCGGGGGCGTCCACCGGGGAGCTGTTTTTT. It codes for CASSPYMGLAGASTGELFF.

This clonotype came up many times. V usage is TRBV20-1 and J usage is TRBJ1-4, with unresolved D. The CDR3 sequence is 12 residues long. Between the trimmed V and J ends, which lost 1 base and 8 bases, there was a span of 8 bases. Germline V gives CDR1 DFQATT, CDR2 SNEGSKA (reference sequence). The chain's CDR3 is CSARAYMEKLFF. CDR3 DNA sequence: TGCAGTGCTAGAGCCTACATGGAAAAACTGTTTTTT.

V usage is TRBV30 and J usage is TRBJ2-5; TRBD1 matches 10 bases. Germline-derived CDR1 and CDR2 are GTSNPN and SVGIG (reference sequence). There are 15 residues in the CDR3. Trimming cost V 1 base and J 2 bases; bases outside gene matches: 4. CDR3 loop: CAWSAGQGPQETQYF. CDR3 DNA sequence: TGTGCCTGGAGTGCGGGACAGGGGCCACAAGAGACCCAGTACTTC.

CDR3 amino acids: CASSFMETQYF. In DNA, the CDR3 is TGTGCCAGCAGTTTTATGGAGACCCAGTACTTC. This chain connects TRBV12-3 or TRBV12-4 to TRBJ2-5; D gene unclear. The CDR3 runs to 11 residues. V was pared by 3 bases and J by 5 bases, with 4 bases between.

This clonotype was counted at least ten times. Written as DNA, the CDR3 is TGTGCCAGCAGCATACAGGGAACTAATGAAAAACTGTTTTTT. Encoded protein: CASSIQGTNEKLFF. The chain employs TRBV7-2 and TRBJ1-4, with D possibly TRBD1 on 6 matching bases. V dropped 5 bases and J dropped 1 base, with 8 bases sitting between them. CDR1 and CDR2 from the germline V gene are SGHTA and FQGNSA. The CDR3 loop spans 14 amino acids.

Concerning this clonotype itself: A much larger clone is a single base away; this may be a read error. This chain links TRBV4-1 with TRBJ2-7; the D call may be TRBD1 or TRBD2 (5 bases each). Germline CDR1 MGHRA, CDR2 YSYEKL. The CDR3 consists of 14 residues. The CDR3 DNA is TGCGCCAGCCAAGGGCCGGGACGGCTTCTAGAGCCGTACGTC. It is translated as CASQGPGRLLEPYV.

This clonotype was picked up many times. The chain combines TRBV10-3 with TRBJ2-1; D possibly uses TRBD1 or TRBD2 (5 bases each). CDR3 length: 15 residues. Trimming shortened V by 2 bases and J by 7 bases, and 15 bases separated the two germline ends. CDR1 ENHRY and CDR2 SYGVKD come from the germline V gene. DNA of the CDR3: TGTGCCATCAGTGAGGGCGAGGGGCTAAGGAATGAGCAGTTCTTC. Protein: CAISEGEGLRNEQFF.

This clonotype was counted at least ten times. The genes are TRBV12-3 or TRBV12-4 and TRBJ1-5; D is ambiguous. The CDR3 has 14 amino acids. V was cut by 7 bases and J by 2 bases, with 12 bases left in between. The CDR3 loop is CASTSDLGNQPQHF. In DNA, the CDR3 is TGTGCCAGCACCTCAGACCTGGGCAATCAGCCCCAGCATTTT.

This clonotype appeared many times. V usage is TRBV7-9 and J usage is TRBJ2-5, with D perhaps matching TRBD2 (6 bases). This CDR3 is built from 17 residues. Germline assignment: CDR1 SEHNR and CDR2 FQNEAQ (reference sequence). Trimming removed 5 bases at V and 1 base at J, with 20 bases between. The CDR3 is CASSPPELADFQETQYF. The CDR3 nucleotides read TGTGCCAGCAGCCCCCCCGAGTTAGCGGACTTCCAAGAGACCCAGTACTTC.

This clonotype was counted many times. This chain uses TRBV25-1 with TRBJ1-3; possible D gene TRBD1, 5 bases. The CDR3 spans 15 residues. The V end lost 2 bases, the J end lost 0 bases, and 8 bases lay between the germline ends. Germline V CDR1 and CDR2: MGHDK, SYGVNS. The CDR3 nucleotides read TGTGCCAGCAGTGAAAGACAGCTCTCTGGAAACACCATATATTTT. This codes for CASSERQLSGNTIYF.

This clonotype was recorded many times. The chain is built from TRBV5-1 and TRBJ2-5; 7 bases match TRBD1. V lost 1 base and J lost 5; bases outside the gene matches: 8. The CDR3 is 15 residues long. CDR1 and CDR2 (germline): SGHRS, YFSETQ. Here the CDR3 DNA reads TGCGCCAGCAGCTTGACCGGGACAGTGAGGGAGACCCAGTACTTC. It encodes CASSLTGTVRETQYF.

This clonotype was counted at least ten times. The chain is built from TRBV4-1 and TRBJ2-3; D may be TRBD2 (5 bases). Germline CDR1 is MGHRA and CDR2 is YSYEKL. Between the trimmed V and J ends, which lost 1 base and 2 bases, there was a span of 16 bases. The CDR3 runs to 17 residues. As DNA, the CDR3 is TGCGCCAGCAGCCAAGGCCGGATTGGCGGACTCACAGATACGCAGTATTTT. It encodes CASSQGRIGGLTDTQYF.

In its sample, this clonotype was seen many times. V and J are TRBV6-4 and TRBJ1-1; D is uncertain. Trimming shortened V by 6 bases and J by 1 base, and 9 bases separated the two germline ends. The germline CDR1 and CDR2 sequences are MRHNA and SNTAGT. This CDR3 has 13 amino acids. The CDR3 region has the DNA TGTGCCAGCAGCCGGTCGGAGAACACTGAAGCTTTCTTT. This gives the protein CASSRSENTEAFF.

As to this clonotype: A much larger clone differs from this one at a single base, so this may be a read error. The chain is built from TRBV6-1 and TRBJ1-2; D gene unclear. Trimming removed 7 bases from V and 8 bases from J, with 17 bases in between. This CDR3 comprises 13 residues. Germline V gene sequence: CDR1 MNHNS, CDR2 SASEGT. In DNA, the CDR3 is TGTGCCAGCACCAACGGGCGAAGGAAAGGCTACACCTTC. Translating gives CASTNGRRKGYTF.